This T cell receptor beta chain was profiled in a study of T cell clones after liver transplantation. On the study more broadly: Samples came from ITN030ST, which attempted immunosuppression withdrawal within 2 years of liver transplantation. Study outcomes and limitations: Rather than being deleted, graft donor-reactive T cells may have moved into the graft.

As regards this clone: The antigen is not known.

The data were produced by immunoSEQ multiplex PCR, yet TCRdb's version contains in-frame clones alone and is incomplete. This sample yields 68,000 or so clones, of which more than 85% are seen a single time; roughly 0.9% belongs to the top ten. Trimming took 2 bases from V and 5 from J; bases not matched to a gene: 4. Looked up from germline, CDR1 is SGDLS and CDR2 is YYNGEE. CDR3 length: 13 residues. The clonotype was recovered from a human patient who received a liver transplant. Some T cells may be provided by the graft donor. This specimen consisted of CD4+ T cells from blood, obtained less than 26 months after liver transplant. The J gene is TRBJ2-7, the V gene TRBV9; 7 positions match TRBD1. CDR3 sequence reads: CASSVGQINEQYF. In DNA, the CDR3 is TGTGCCAGCAGCGTGGGACAGATCAACGAGCAGTACTTC.